The 13 T cell receptor beta chains in this list originate from one sample, sequenced in a study of T cell responses to AZD1222 COVID-19 vaccine. Only in-frame clones appear in the TCRdb table, and some are missing; sequencing was by immunoSEQ multiplex PCR. The sample includes 120,000 or so clones, 70% to 90% of them seen just once. Material: peripheral blood, obtained on day 0 of AZD1222 vaccination. Source of these receptors: an adult in good health.

This rearrangement joins TRBV18 to TRBJ1-1; D remains ambiguous. CDR1 KGHSH and CDR2 LQKENI come from the germline V gene. The CDR3 spans 13 residues. V lost 3 bases, J lost 1 base, and 6 bases lay in between. The CDR3 bases are TGTGCCAGCTCACCCGATACGAACACTGAAGCTTTCTTT. It encodes CASSPDTNTEAFF.

This clone was seen only once. V is TRBV30 and J is TRBJ1-2; 7 positions match TRBD1. Germline CDR1 reads GTSNPN; CDR2 reads SVGIG (reference sequence). J gave up 8 bases and V 4 bases, and 7 bases lay outside the gene matches. CDR3 length: 12 amino acids. The CDR3 spells CAWNRGIGGYTF. The DNA of the CDR3 is TGTGCCTGGAACAGGGGAATAGGGGGCTACACCTTC.

This chain joins TRBV6-4 and TRBJ1-1, with a possible D match to TRBD1 (5 bases). This CDR3 is built from 15 residues. The germline CDR1 and CDR2 sequences are MRHNA and SNTAGT. Trimming took off 7 bases at V and 4 bases at J, with 19 bases between the two ends. As DNA, the CDR3 is TGTGCCAGCAAAACTAGTTCGGGGCGCGGCACTGAAGCTTTCTTT. Translation gives CASKTSSGRGTEAFF.

This sequence joins TRBV18 and TRBJ1-1, with TRBD1 matching over 7 bases. Unmatched junction bases numbered 6, after V lost 5 bases and J lost 3 bases. Germline assignment: CDR1 KGHSH and CDR2 LQKENI. The CDR3 contains 14 residues. CDR3 amino acids: CASSSDRRDTEAFF. CDR3 coding DNA: TGTGCCAGCTCATCGGACAGGAGGGACACTGAAGCTTTCTTT.

The chain uses TRBV6-5 and TRBJ2-7; possibly TRBD2 for D (6 bases). V was pared by 8 bases and J by 1 base, with 15 bases between. CDR1 is MNHEY, CDR2 SVGAGI, per germline. The CDR3 covers 14 residues. The CDR3 DNA reads TGTGCCAGCCGGGCCCGGGACTTATCCTACGAGCAGTACTTC. Residues: CASRARDLSYEQYF.

The V and J genes are TRBV5-1 and TRBJ2-7; TRBD2 agrees at 12 bases. The junction had 14 bases not matched to a gene; V was cut back by 0 bases and J by 4 bases. Per germline, CDR1 SGHRS and CDR2 YFSETQ. CDR3 length: 19 amino acids. The CDR3 here is CASSLAGRALAGGWYEQYF. As DNA, the CDR3 is TGCGCCAGCAGCTTGGCCGGGAGGGCACTAGCGGGAGGTTGGTACGAGCAGTACTTC.

The rearrangement uses TRBV5-8 and TRBJ2-2, with D maybe TRBD1 (5 bases). Trimming stripped 0 bases from V and 5 bases from J, with 8 bases between. Germline loops: CDR1 SGHTS, CDR2 YDEGEE. The CDR3 has 14 residues. CDR3 residues: CASSLGRVTGELFF. The CDR3 nucleotides read TGTGCCAGCAGCTTGGGCAGGGTTACCGGGGAGCTGTTTTTT.

The chain combines TRBV27 with TRBJ2-1; TRBD2 matches at 7 bases. Germline-derived CDR1 and CDR2 are MNHEY and SMNVEV (reference sequence). This CDR3 is built from 16 residues. V shed 6 bases and J 8 bases; nucleotides not matched to a gene: 16. The CDR3 protein is CASRPVPSGPGDEQFF. CDR3 coding DNA: TGTGCCAGCAGGCCGGTCCCTAGCGGTCCCGGGGATGAGCAGTTCTTC.

The chain joins TRBV12-3 or TRBV12-4 to TRBJ1-1; D unclear. This CDR3 has 13 residues. Trimming removed 3 bases from V and 11 bases from J, with 16 bases in between. The CDR3 DNA reads TGTGCCAGCAGTTTTAATGAGGAAGGGTATGCTTTCTTT. Its protein product is CASSFNEEGYAFF.

The J gene is TRBJ2-1, the V gene TRBV7-3; 14 nucleotides match TRBD2. CDR3 length: 17 amino acids. Germline assignment: CDR1 SGHTA and CDR2 FQGTGA. V lost 5 bases and J lost 8; bases outside the gene matches: 11. Written as DNA, the CDR3 is TGTGCCAGCAGCGCCCGACTAGCGGGAGGGGGGGTGGATGAGCAGTTCTTC. Encoded protein: CASSARLAGGGVDEQFF.

The genes are TRBV5-1 and TRBJ1-1; D gene uncertain. V was cut by 2 bases and J by 6 bases, with 5 bases left in between. The CDR3 is made up of 11 amino acids. Germline V lookup: CDR1 SGHRS, CDR2 YFSETQ. CDR3 DNA sequence: TGCGCCAGCAGCTTTGGGGCTGAAGCTTTCTTT. It is translated as CASSFGAEAFF.

The chain recombines TRBV28 with TRBJ2-4; a weak D match, TRBD2 (6 bases). The germline V gene has CDR1 MDHEN and CDR2 SYDVKM. The CDR3 runs 16 residues. The germline V and J ends were trimmed by 3 bases and 2 bases, with 14 bases remaining between them. In nucleotides, the CDR3 is TGTGCCAGCAGTTTCCGGGACTTGTACCCCAAAAACATTCAGTACTTC. It codes for CASSFRDLYPKNIQYF.

This clone has only one observation. The gene calls are TRBV27 and TRBJ1-6; a weak D match, TRBD1 (6 bases). Trimming cost V 7 bases and J 9 bases, with 16 bases left between them. CDR1 is MNHEY and CDR2 is SMNVEV in the germline V gene (reference sequence). This CDR3 is 14 amino acids long. The CDR3 reads CASTATGLTSPLHF. The CDR3 DNA sequence: TGTGCCAGCACCGCTACAGGGCTCACTTCACCCCTCCACTTT.